The T cell receptor beta chain described here comes from a study of T cells after yellow fever vaccination. Overall study: Preparation of fractions with low cell numbers was performed using SMART-Seq v4 Ultra Low Input. Study findings and constraints: Shared CD4/CD8 clonotypes were a small share, likely from convergent recombination.

Remarks on this clonotype: Its antigen remains unidentified.

TCRdb independently ran MiXCR on the 5' RACE reads; one entry per CDR3 protein. This sample has a few hundred thousand distinct CDR3 sequences, with 9.5% to 13% found just once. V was cut by 5 bases and J by 0 bases, with 12 bases left in between. CDR1 is SGDLS and CDR2 is YYNGEE in the germline V gene. The CDR3 is 16 residues long. The chain carries TRBV9 and TRBJ2-6; TRBD1 might be the D (6 bases). This receptor was identified in a young man who received the YFV17D yellow fever vaccine. The sample was PBMCs, taken on the day of the first yellow fever vaccination. CDR3 sequence: CASSKQGISGANVLTF. CDR3 DNA: TGTGCCAGCAGTAAACAGGGAATCTCTGGGGCCAACGTCCTGACTTTC.